This T cell receptor (beta chain) was captured in a study of T cell changes during pregnancy in multiple sclerosis. This clone was detected once. Sequencing was performed with immunoSEQ multiplex PCR; in TCRdb, only in-frame clones are kept and a portion is missing. The table records some 28,000 clones, about 93% of them present only once. The V gene end was trimmed by 2 bases and the J gene end by 2 bases; junction bases not matched to a gene: 6. CDR3 length equals 15 residues. Per germline, CDR1 MNHEY and CDR2 SVGAGI. The V call is TRBV6-5, the J call TRBJ2-7, with 7 nucleotides matching TRBD1. The sequence derives from a female donor with multiple sclerosis, enrolled in a pregnancy study. The source material was CD4+ T cells from peripheral blood mononuclear cells, sampled after pregnancy. Here the CDR3 DNA reads TGTGCCAGCAGTTACGATGGGCAGGGGGCCTACGAGCAGTACTTC. This translates into CASSYDGQGAYEQYF.